This T cell receptor beta chain was identified in a study of T cell repertoires in cytomegalovirus infection. This clonotype was recorded many times. TCRdb used MiXCR to reprocess the reads, holding one entry per CDR3 protein. Of approximately 190,000 distinct CDR3 sequences listed, about a tenth are singletons. CDR1 and CDR2 (germline): DFQATT, SNEGSKA (reference sequence). The CDR3 runs to 12 residues. Trimming took 3 bases from V and 2 from J, leaving 8 bases between them. This chain links TRBV20-1 with TRBJ2-7; D gene uncertain. The sequence was collected from a human donor in good health (CMV status not recorded). Some clones in this sample may be carry-over from other donors' samples. The sample was PBMCs. DNA of the CDR3: TGCAGTGCTAGCGGCGGAGCCTACGAGCAGTACTTC. This gives the protein CSASGGAYEQYF.